The clone carrying this T cell receptor (beta chain) was found a few times. Its antigen is unidentified. Germline V CDR1 and CDR2: LNHNV, YYDKDF (reference sequence). CDR3 size: 14 residues. Trimming removed 5 bases from V and 6 bases from J, with 14 bases in between. These data are taken from a study of T-cell reconstitution after alpha-beta-depleted transplantation in children. Whole-study results and caveats: The study traced high day-60 TCRbeta diversity in some patients to surviving recipient T cells and thymic progenitors. Reports say that about two months after transplant, the alpha-beta T cells came out of several hundred graft clones that had expanded. It was newly produced T cells that mostly accounted for T-cell counts and diversity one year after transplant.

The library targeted TCRbeta and was prepared with unique molecular identifiers. Using its own MiXCR run on the PCR reads, TCRdb lists one record per CDR3 protein. The sample includes approximately 980,000 distinct CDR3 sequences, roughly 29% of them seen just once. The source material was PBMCs, mostly from graft donor cells, sampled 360 days after TCRalphabeta/CD19-depleted stem cell transplant. This sequence was found in a boy in the first two years of life who had a stem cell transplant for SCID, so the T cells may come from the graft donor. The chain is built from TRBV15 and TRBJ2-4; possibly TRBD2 for D (6 bases). This CDR3 reads CATSHFPAGNIQYF. The CDR3, as DNA: TGTGCCACCAGCCACTTTCCAGCGGGAAACATTCAGTACTTC.